This is a list of T cell receptor beta chains from one sample in a study of type 1 regulatory T cells. TCRdb recomputed calls from the reads with MiXCR, one row per CDR3 protein. The repertoire holds roughly 65,000 distinct CDR3 sequences, with nearly 50% as singletons. No antigens are known for them. The sequenced sample was cultured non-Tr1 T cells, either the whole culture or a sorted T cell fraction (not recorded which). Every receptor here comes from a human donor in good health. The CDR3 runs from the conserved cysteine through the conserved F or W. Each record gives: J gene, V gene, D gene, clone size, CDR3 DNA, CDR3 protein. A D gene is named only where the DNA matches it firmly. Size tells how often a clone was seen (once, few, many) or the class of an expanded clone, and some rows leave it out.

TRBJ2-7,TRBV20-1,.,few,TGCAGTGCTAGAGTCCAGGGCCTCTACGAGCAGTACTTC,CSARVQGLYEQYF
TRBJ1-2,TRBV5-1,TRBD1,.,TGCGCCAGCAGCCCATCGGAGACAGGGTCGAAGGGCTACACCTTC,CASSPSETGSKGYTF
TRBJ1-2,TRBV3-1,.,.,TGTGCCAGCAGCCAGGGACCCTATCAAAGCGGCTACACCTTC,CASSQGPYQSGYTF
TRBJ1-1,TRBV12-3/TRBV12-4,TRBD1,.,TGTGCCAGCGGCCGCTCCGGACAGGGGAACACTGAAGCTTTCTTT,CASGRSGQGNTEAFF
TRBJ2-3,TRBV4-3,.,.,TGCGCCAGCAGCCGAGGGACCCCCGGGGCAGATACGCAGTATTTT,CASSRGTPGADTQYF
TRBJ2-1,TRBV20-1,TRBD2,.,TGCAGTGCTAGAAGTCCAGGCTCCGGGACTAGTACCTACAATGAGCAGTTCTTC,CSARSPGSGTSTYNEQFF
TRBJ2-1,TRBV7-8,.,.,TGTACCAGCAGCGTCGACATAATCTACAATGAGCAGTTCTTC,CTSSVDIIYNEQFF
TRBJ1-2,TRBV5-1,.,.,TGCGCCAGCAGCTTGGGAACAGAAACTAACTATGGCTACACCTTC,CASSLGTETNYGYTF
TRBJ1-2,TRBV24-1,.,.,TGTGCCACCAGTGATTTAAGGTCGAGGGGCTACACCTTC,CATSDLRSRGYTF
TRBJ2-7,TRBV20-1,.,.,TGCAGTGCTAGAGATGGCCAGAGACCCTACGAGCAGTACTTC,CSARDGQRPYEQYF
TRBJ2-3,TRBV5-4,TRBD1,.,TGTGCCAGCAGCTCTTGGTCACGAACCGGGACAGGGGAGTATTTT,CASSSWSRTGTGEYF
TRBJ2-3,TRBV7-2,.,.,TGTGCCAGCAGCCTGTCGGGGGCCCACACAGATACGCAGTATTTT,CASSLSGAHTDTQYF
TRBJ1-1,TRBV20-1,.,.,TGCAGTGCTAGGGCTCCAGGGAATCCCAGCACTGAAGCTTTCTTT,CSARAPGNPSTEAFF